These T cell receptor beta chains were read from a single sample in a study of patients and donors after allogeneic stem cell transplantation. TCRdb reprocessed the RT-PCR reads via MiXCR and lists one record per CDR3 protein. The sample shows fewer than 500,000 distinct CDR3 sequences, approximately 16% of them seen only once. Sequences were obtained from blood, either unsorted or a sorted T cell fraction (not recorded which). The receptors originated from a human donor who was either an allogeneic HSCT recipient or a stem cell or donor lymphocyte infusion donor (not recorded which). It is not recorded whose cells these are; they may come from a transplant donor. Each CDR3 is given with its conserved first and last residue. D genes are given only for firm matches. Expanded clones get a size class; other rows say once, few or many, or leave the size out.

v_call: TRBV4-3; d_call: NA; clone_size: few; j_call: TRBJ2-1; cdr3_nt: TGCGCCAGCAGCCAAGGGCTTCAGCTATACGGGTATGAGCAGTTCTTC; cdr3_aa: CASSQGLQLYGYEQFF
v_call: TRBV12-3/TRBV12-4; d_call: NA; clone_size: many; j_call: TRBJ1-5; cdr3_nt: TGTGCCAGCAGTCCTCGTGGGGGTAGCAATCAGCCCCAGCATTTT; cdr3_aa: CASSPRGGSNQPQHF
v_call: TRBV20-1; d_call: NA; clone_size: NA; j_call: TRBJ2-7; cdr3_nt: TGCAGTGCTAGAGAGGGTACATGGGCCTACGAGCAGTACTTC; cdr3_aa: CSAREGTWAYEQYF
v_call: TRBV5-1; d_call: TRBD2; clone_size: many; j_call: TRBJ2-3; cdr3_nt: TGTGCCAGCAGTCTCGGACTAGCAGCAGATACGCAGTATTTT; cdr3_aa: CASSLGLAADTQYF
v_call: TRBV7-3; d_call: NA; clone_size: NA; j_call: TRBJ2-5; cdr3_nt: TGTGCCAGCAGCCGAACAGGGCTTGGAGGGACCCAGTACTTC; cdr3_aa: CASSRTGLGGTQYF
v_call: TRBV5-1; d_call: TRBD2; clone_size: many; j_call: TRBJ2-2; cdr3_nt: TGCGCCAGCAGCCGCGGACTAGCCGTTGGCCACACCGGGGAGCTGTTTTTT; cdr3_aa: CASSRGLAVGHTGELFF
v_call: TRBV4-1; d_call: NA; clone_size: few; j_call: TRBJ2-3; cdr3_nt: TGCGCCAGCAGCCAAGATCCCCAGGGTAGCACAGATACGCAGTATTTT; cdr3_aa: CASSQDPQGSTDTQYF
v_call: TRBV27; d_call: NA; clone_size: NA; j_call: TRBJ2-1; cdr3_nt: TGTGCCAGCAGTTTGGGCCCGGAGCCATACAATGAGCAGTTCTTC; cdr3_aa: CASSLGPEPYNEQFF
v_call: TRBV12-3/TRBV12-4; d_call: NA; clone_size: NA; j_call: TRBJ1-3; cdr3_nt: TGTGCCAGCAGTACAGCCGGAAACACCATATATTTT; cdr3_aa: CASSTAGNTIYF
v_call: TRBV30; d_call: TRBD2; clone_size: few; j_call: TRBJ2-7; cdr3_nt: TGTGCCTGGGCCCTCGGGGGGAGCTCCTACGAGCAGTACTTC; cdr3_aa: CAWALGGSSYEQYF
v_call: TRBV5-1; d_call: NA; clone_size: few; j_call: TRBJ1-1; cdr3_nt: TGCGCCAGCAGCCCCGTACCGAACACTGAAGCTTTCTTT; cdr3_aa: CASSPVPNTEAFF
v_call: TRBV5-1; d_call: NA; clone_size: NA; j_call: TRBJ1-2; cdr3_nt: TGCGCCAGCAGCTTGGTCGGTGCTTATGGCTACACCTTC; cdr3_aa: CASSLVGAYGYTF
v_call: TRBV29-1; d_call: NA; clone_size: NA; j_call: TRBJ1-1; cdr3_nt: TGCAGCGTTGAACTAGGGAACACTGAAGCTTTCTTT; cdr3_aa: CSVELGNTEAFF